This TCR beta chain was sequenced during a study of a mutant IDH1 vaccine in newly diagnosed glioma. About the study: Radiotherapy, temozolomide, or both had been given previously, and both were given to most.

This clone has more than one count but fewer than ten. The target antigen is unknown. As to time point: week 35, safety follow-up. A single vaccine dose contained 300 ug of mutant IDH1 20-mer peptide, and topical imiquimod was used with it. CDR1 and CDR2 from the germline V gene are ENHRY and SYGVKD. CDR3 length equals 14 residues. Unmatched junction bases numbered 1, after V lost 4 bases and J lost 1 base. Sequencing was performed with immunoSEQ multiplex PCR; in TCRdb, only in-frame clones are kept and a portion is missing. There are 40,000 to 45,000 clones in the sample; about 80% occur only once, and 5.1% lies in the top ten.

Sequenced material: PBMCs, taken from a glioma patient whose treatment included an IDH1 peptide vaccine. The receptor's source is a woman in her forties or fifties with glioma. This chain links TRBV10-3 with TRBJ1-1; 9 bases map to TRBD1. The CDR3 loop is CAISGGQGNTEAFF. The CDR3 DNA follows: TGTGCCATCAGTGGGGGACAGGGGAACACTGAAGCTTTCTTT.